This T cell receptor (beta chain) was obtained from a study of T cells after yellow fever vaccination (dated by TCRdb to 2018 to 2020). A note on the overall study: Libraries from fractions with low cell numbers were prepared with the SMART-Seq v4 Ultra Low Input RNA kit. To track T-cell clones before and after primary and booster YFV17D yellow fever vaccination, bulk TCR alpha and beta repertoires were sequenced longitudinally. The cohort comprised two healthy male donors, one aged 18 to 30 and one aged 30 to 40 years. Blood samples were taken at several timepoints before and after primary and secondary immunization, and bulk PBMC replicates and cell subsets were isolated.

The germline V gene sets CDR1 to MDHEN and CDR2 to SYDVKM. V loses 4 bases, J loses 2 bases, and the germline ends lie 14 bases apart. The CDR3 has 15 amino acids, counting the end cysteine and phenylalanine. CDR3 DNA only is kept here, 45 bases in frame from base 1. TCR cDNA was synthesized by 5'RACE template switching, through which a universal primer site and unique molecular identifiers were introduced. cDNA synthesis was primed from both the TCR alpha and TCR beta constant segments. Two PCR steps were used to amplify libraries, with sample barcodes and sequencing adapters being added in the second step. Libraries were sequenced on Illumina HiSeq 2500 (2x100 bp) or NovaSeq (2x150 bp). The study's processing was this. Reads were demultiplexed and collapsed into UMI consensus sequences with MIGEC, and V(D)J alignment was performed with MiXCR. Clonotypes responding to the vaccine were identified with edgeR on replicate PBMC samples, with the criteria of FDR below 0.01 and a log2 fold change above 5 up to day 15. Each bulk clonotype received a CD4 or CD8 identity based on whether the sequenced CD4 or CD8 repertoire contained that clonotype at higher abundance. Starting from the raw public reads, TCRdb applied fastp trimming at Q25, assembled clones with MiXCR and retained in-frame beta chains. A single entry per CDR3 protein holds the most common genes and DNA from its merged rows. TCRdb assigned the V and J calls; the authors' analysis was not used. The sample profile shows around 610,000 distinct CDR3 sequences; roughly 14% of them were found once. Of the sample, over 12% is held by the ten largest clones.

Results the study describes overall, beyond this receptor: A small fraction of clonotypes showed up in both the CD4 and CD8 compartments, probably as a result of convergent recombination. After the booster, most of the clones that had expanded following primary vaccination were detected again (around 95% of CD4 and around 90% of CD8), which suggests that memory was broadly maintained. Computational filtering was required because FACS-sorted repertoires could contain abundant contaminating clonotypes from the bulk population. Because only two donors were included in the study, the extent to which the findings can be generalized is limited. Compared with the primary T-cell response, the secondary T-cell response was weaker but faster, peaking on day 5 rather than day 15.

The treatment or condition label, read with the paper, signifies: live attenuated yellow fever vaccine strain. At every blood-draw timepoint, two biological replicates of bulk PBMCs were collected. PBMCs were isolated from peripheral blood using a standard Ficoll-Paque protocol. TriZol was used to extract RNA from bulk PBMCs, CD4 and CD8 fractions, and dextramer-positive and dextramer-negative fractions. This clonotype was observed a few times. The antigen it recognizes is unknown. Base quality data are lacking; no much larger clone is found one base away. This TCR was recovered from a man aged 30 to 39 who received the YFV17D yellow fever vaccine. Here the sequenced sample was PBMCs, taken on the day of the yellow fever booster vaccination. Recombination joined TRBV28 with TRBJ1-1; TRBD1 is perhaps the D gene, given 6 matching bases. CDR3 loop: CASSSSQGKNTEAFF. The nucleotide sequence is given as TGTGCCAGCAGTTCCTCACAGGGAAAAAACACTGAAGCTTTCTTT.